The clone carrying this TCR beta chain was picked up a small number of times. The entry originates in a study of blood T cell repertoires in COVID-19. As for the study in general: COVID-19 samples, acute and convalescent, were from the United States, Italy and Spain. Sources were T cells, B-cell-depleted T cells, or PBMCs; the material itself was cDNA or gDNA.

This CDR3 contains 13 residues. Germline V gene data show CDR1 as KGHSH and CDR2 as LQKENI. Trimming took off 4 bases at V and 1 base at J, with 7 bases between the two ends. Original processing methods: Estimates of nucleated cell counts were drawn from the amplification of reference gene primers. The method was immunoSEQ multiplex PCR; TCRdb's version includes in-frame clones alone and lacks a portion of them. The DNA gave D and trimming, while V, J and clone size come from that table. This sample carries 200,000 to 250,000 clones, over 75% of them seen once, and the ten largest clones take around 13%.

The chain recombines TRBV18 with TRBJ1-1; D perhaps matches TRBD1 (5 bases). The source is a human donor in a cohort sampled during active COVID-19. The sequenced sample consisted of peripheral blood. CDR3 sequence reads: CASSRGENTEAFF. The DNA of the CDR3 is TGTGCCAGCTCACGGGGGGAGAACACTGAAGCTTTCTTT.